This T cell receptor beta chain was found in a study of OX40 agonist ivuxolimab in advanced cancers. On the study more broadly: Patients took ivuxolimab, an agonistic anti-OX40 (CD134) antibody.

CDR3 size: 13 residues. V was shortened by 11 bases and J by 0 bases, with 11 bases between the two germline ends. Germline CDR1 is MNHEY and CDR2 is SVGAGI. Study outcomes and limitations: CD8+ T cells showed, on average, more clonal expansion than CD4+ cells. Antigens targeted by the expanded peripheral T cells were not determined. By week 6 at 0.1 to 3.0 mg/kg, blood CD4+ and CD8+ T cells had expanded clonally.

Here immunoSEQ multiplex PCR was the method, and the copy in TCRdb shows in-frame clones only, minus some. The sample lists approximately 80,000 clones; less than 95% were seen once. Of note for this clone: Its antigen is not known.

This TCR was sampled from an adult with an advanced solid tumor such as melanoma, head and neck, liver or kidney cancer. Specimen: CD4+ or CD8+ T cells sorted from blood, collected in a trial of the OX40 agonist ivuxolimab. V usage is TRBV6-5 and J usage is TRBJ1-5; the D is unclear. CDR3 DNA sequence: TGTGCCGTAGGGCTCTATAGCAATCAGCCCCAGCATTTT. Translation: CAVGLYSNQPQHF.